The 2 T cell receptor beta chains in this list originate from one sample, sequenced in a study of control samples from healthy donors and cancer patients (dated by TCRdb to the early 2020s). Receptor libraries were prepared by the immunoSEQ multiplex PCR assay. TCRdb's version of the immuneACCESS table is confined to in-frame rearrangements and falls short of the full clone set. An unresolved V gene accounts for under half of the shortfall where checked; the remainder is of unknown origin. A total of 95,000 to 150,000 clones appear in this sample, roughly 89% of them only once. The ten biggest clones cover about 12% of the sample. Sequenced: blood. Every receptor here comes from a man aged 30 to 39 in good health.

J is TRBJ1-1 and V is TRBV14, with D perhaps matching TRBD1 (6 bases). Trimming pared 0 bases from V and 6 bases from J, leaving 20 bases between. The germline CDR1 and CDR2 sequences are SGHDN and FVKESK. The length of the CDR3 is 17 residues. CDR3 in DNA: TGTGCCAGCAGCCAAGATCTGATCGGGCAGGGGAGCCCTGAAGCTTTCTTT. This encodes CASSQDLIGQGSPEAFF.

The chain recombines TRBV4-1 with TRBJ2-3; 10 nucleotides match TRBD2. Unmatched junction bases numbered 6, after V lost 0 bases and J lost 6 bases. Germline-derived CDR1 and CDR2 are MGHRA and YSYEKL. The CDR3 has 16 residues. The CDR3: CASSQDASGGADTQYF. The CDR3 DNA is TGCGCCAGCAGCCAAGACGCAAGCGGGGGGGCGGATACGCAGTATTTT.